This T cell receptor (beta chain) was observed in a study of cytomegalovirus exposure and HLA in healthy donors. CDR1 and CDR2 (germline): KGHSH, LQKENI. CDR3 length equals 12 residues. V gave up 6 bases and J gave up 5 bases; unmatched junction bases: 3. Overall study findings and caveats: Beyond CMV serostatus, there was no information to go on about immune exposure. Donors were assumed by presence/absence analyses to have roughly uniform sequencing depth. The authors considered a cluster of highly shared sequence variants likely to be a sequencing artifact. Later, TCR association rates were found to vary by HLA locus, highest for DRB1 and lowest for HLA-C.

With 60 Vbeta and 13 Jbeta primers, the PCR was carried out. Profiling relied on immunoSEQ multiplex PCR, and the TCRdb table lists in-frame clones only, not all of them. The table includes some 220,000 clones, roughly four fifths detected once. Remarks on this clone: The antigen is unknown.

The clonotype comes from a woman aged 40 to 50 in good health and CMV-seronegative. The sequenced sample was PBMCs. The V call is TRBV18, the J call TRBJ1-2; TRBD1 aligns across 7 bases. The CDR3 sequence: CASSAGGYGYTF. The CDR3 nucleotides are TGTGCCAGCTCGGCAGGGGGTTATGGCTACACCTTC.